Sequencing of this T cell receptor beta chain was carried out in a study of T cells after yellow fever vaccination. General study points: Most primary-vaccination clones reappeared after the booster (approximately 95% CD4, roughly 88% CD8). Weaker overall was a secondary response that nonetheless peaked faster, on day 5 versus 15. Only a small proportion of the clonotypes turned up in both the CD4 and the CD8 compartments, likely arising from convergent recombination.

With respect to this clonotype: Its antigen is currently unknown.

The study made its TCR cDNA through 5'RACE template switching. That step introduced a universal primer site along with UMIs. In TCRdb, the 5' RACE reads were re-called with MiXCR into one record per CDR3 protein. The repertoire consists of fewer than 400,000 distinct CDR3 sequences, with approximately 5.7% occurring once and the leading ten covering approximately 15%. The V gene lost 3 bases and the J gene lost 12 bases, with 10 bases spanning the gap. Germline V gene data show CDR1 as MNHEY and CDR2 as SVGEGT. The CDR3 contains 11 residues. The receptor's source is a man in his thirties or forties who received the YFV17D yellow fever vaccine. The specimen was PBMCs, collected 5 days after the yellow fever booster vaccination. The rearrangement joins TRBV6-2 or TRBV6-3 to TRBJ2-3; no firm D call. This chain's CDR3 is CASSYGWIQYF. In DNA, the CDR3 is TGTGCCAGCAGTTATGGCTGGATTCAGTATTTT.